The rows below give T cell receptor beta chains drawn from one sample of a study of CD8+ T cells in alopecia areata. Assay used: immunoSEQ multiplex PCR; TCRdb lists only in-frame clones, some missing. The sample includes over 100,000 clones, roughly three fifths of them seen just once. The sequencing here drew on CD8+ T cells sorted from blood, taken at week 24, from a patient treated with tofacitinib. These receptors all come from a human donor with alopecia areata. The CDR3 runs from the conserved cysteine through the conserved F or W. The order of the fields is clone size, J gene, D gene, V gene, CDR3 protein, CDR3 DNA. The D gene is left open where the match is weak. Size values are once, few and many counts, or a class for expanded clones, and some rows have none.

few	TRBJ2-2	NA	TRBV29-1	CSVEGRGAFTGELFF	TGCAGCGTTGAAGGCCGGGGGGCCTTCACCGGGGAGCTGTTTTTT
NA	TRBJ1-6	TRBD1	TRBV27	CASSSGQGSYSPLHF	TGTGCCAGCAGTTCGGGACAGGGATCTTATTCACCCCTCCACTTT
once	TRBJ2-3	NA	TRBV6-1	CASSGYPDTQYF	TGTGCCAGCAGTGGTTACCCAGATACGCAGTATTTT
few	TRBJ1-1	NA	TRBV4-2	CASSPGGQTLNTEAFF	TGTGCCAGCAGCCCGGGGGGCCAGACCTTGAACACTGAAGCTTTCTTT
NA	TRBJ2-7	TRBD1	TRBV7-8	CASSVDRGLYEQYF	TGTGCCAGCAGTGTCGACAGGGGGCTCTACGAGCAGTACTTC
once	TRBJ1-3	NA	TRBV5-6	CASSWDLGGNTIYF	TGTGCCAGCAGCTGGGACCTGGGAGGAAACACCATATATTTT
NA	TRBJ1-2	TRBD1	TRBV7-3	CASSLGTGLGYTF	TGTGCCAGCAGCTTAGGGACAGGGTTAGGCTACACCTTC
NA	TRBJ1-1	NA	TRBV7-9	CASSSPVGRVTEAFF	TGTGCCAGCAGCTCCCCGGTAGGGCGAGTCACTGAAGCTTTCTTT
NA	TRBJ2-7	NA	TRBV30	CAWSHSSEQYF	TGTGCCTGGAGTCACAGCTCCGAGCAGTACTTC
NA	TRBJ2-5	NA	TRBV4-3	CASSQQDSQETQYF	TGCGCCAGCAGCCAACAGGATTCCCAAGAGACCCAGTACTTC
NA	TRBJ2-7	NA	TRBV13	CASTPQRPWRAEQYF	TGTGCCAGCACCCCCCAACGGCCGTGGCGAGCGGAGCAGTACTTC
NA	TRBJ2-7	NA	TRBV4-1	CASSQPGPREDPYEQYF	TGCGCCAGCAGCCAACCAGGGCCCAGGGAGGACCCCTACGAGCAGTACTTC
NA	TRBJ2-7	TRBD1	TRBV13	CASSLQGADYEQYF	TGTGCCAGCAGCTTGCAGGGGGCGGATTACGAGCAGTACTTC
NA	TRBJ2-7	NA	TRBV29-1	CSVEERGYEQYF	TGCAGCGTTGAAGAAAGGGGTTACGAGCAGTACTTC
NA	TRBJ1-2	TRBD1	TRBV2	CASTRDRPGGYTF	TGTGCCAGCACACGGGACAGACCGGGCGGCTACACCTTC
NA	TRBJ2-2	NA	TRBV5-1	CASSLSGELFF	TGCGCCAGCAGCTTGTCCGGGGAGCTGTTTTTT
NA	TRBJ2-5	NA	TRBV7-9	CASSEGAREEETQYF	TGTGCCAGCAGCGAAGGGGCCAGGGAGGAAGAGACCCAGTACTTC
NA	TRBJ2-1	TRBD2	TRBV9	CASSVVPVSGEEYNEQFF	TGTGCCAGCAGCGTAGTTCCCGTCAGCGGGGAAGAATACAATGAGCAGTTCTTC
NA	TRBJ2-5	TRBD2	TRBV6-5	CASSGTSGGAETQYF	TGTGCCAGCAGTGGGACTAGCGGGGGGGCAGAGACCCAGTACTTC
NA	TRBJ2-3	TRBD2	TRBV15	CATSGLAGIGDTQYF	TGTGCCACCAGCGGACTAGCGGGTATCGGGGATACGCAGTATTTT
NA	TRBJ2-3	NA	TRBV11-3	CASSRDPNTDTQYF	TGTGCCAGCAGCCGGGACCCGAACACAGATACGCAGTATTTT
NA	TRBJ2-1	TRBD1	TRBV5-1	CASREDRRPEQFF	TGCGCCAGCAGAGAGGACAGGCGGCCTGAGCAGTTCTTC
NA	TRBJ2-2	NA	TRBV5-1	CASSIGRLISHTGELFF	TGCGCCAGCAGCATAGGACGGTTGATTTCTCACACCGGGGAGCTGTTTTTT
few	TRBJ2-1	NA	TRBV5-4	CASSWDGWDLGNEQFF	TGTGCCAGCAGCTGGGACGGGTGGGACCTTGGAAATGAGCAGTTCTTC
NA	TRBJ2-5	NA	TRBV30	CAWSVAPGEETQYF	TGTGCCTGGAGTGTTGCGCCCGGGGAAGAGACCCAGTACTTC
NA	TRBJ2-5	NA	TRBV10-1	CASSDIGHETQYF	TGCGCCAGCAGTGATATCGGGCACGAGACCCAGTACTTC
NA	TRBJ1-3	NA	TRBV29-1	CSVAPLGLGNTIYF	TGCAGCGTTGCCCCACTAGGGTTAGGAAACACCATATATTTT
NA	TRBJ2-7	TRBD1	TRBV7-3	CASSRLTGSDEQYF	TGTGCCAGCAGCCGCCTGACAGGGTCCGACGAGCAGTACTTC
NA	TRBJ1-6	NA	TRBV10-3	CAISEFGTTNSPLHF	TGTGCCATCAGTGAGTTCGGGACGACAAATTCACCCCTCCACTTT
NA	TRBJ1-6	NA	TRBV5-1	CASSLGDYNSPLHF	TGCGCCAGCAGCTTGGGAGACTATAATTCACCCCTCCACTTT
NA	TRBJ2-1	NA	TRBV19	CASSIPTGSNEQFF	TGTGCCAGTAGTATCCCGACTGGGTCGAATGAGCAGTTCTTC
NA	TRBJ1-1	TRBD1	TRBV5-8	CASSFSDRRTEAFF	TGTGCCAGCAGCTTTTCGGACAGGAGGACTGAAGCTTTCTTT
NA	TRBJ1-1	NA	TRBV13	CASSLGGTLNTEAFF	TGTGCCAGCAGCTTAGGAGGGACCCTGAACACTGAAGCTTTCTTT
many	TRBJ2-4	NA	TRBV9	CASSVEGGVNIQYF	TGTGCCAGCAGCGTAGAAGGGGGAGTAAACATTCAGTACTTC
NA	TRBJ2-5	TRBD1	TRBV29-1	CSAKGTGGRETQYF	TGCAGCGCCAAGGGCACAGGGGGCCGGGAGACCCAGTACTTC
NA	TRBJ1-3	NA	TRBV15	CATSRDRGPGNTIYF	TGTGCCACCAGCAGAGATCGGGGGCCTGGAAACACCATATATTTT
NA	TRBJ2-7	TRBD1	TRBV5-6	CASSLGGQEQYF	TGTGCCAGCAGCTTGGGCGGACAGGAACAGTACTTC
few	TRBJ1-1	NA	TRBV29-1	CSVQRGNTEAFF	TGCAGCGTGCAAAGAGGGAACACTGAAGCTTTCTTT
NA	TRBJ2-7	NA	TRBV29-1	CSVVGEPNYEQYF	TGCAGCGTTGTGGGAGAGCCCAACTACGAGCAGTACTTC
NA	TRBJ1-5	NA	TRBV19	CASSIAPYSNQPQHF	TGTGCCAGTAGTATAGCCCCATATAGCAATCAGCCCCAGCATTTT
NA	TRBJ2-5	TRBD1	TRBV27	CASSFTTGAGETQYF	TGTGCCAGCAGTTTTACGACAGGGGCAGGGGAGACCCAGTACTTC
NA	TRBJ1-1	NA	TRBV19	CASSYRGNKEAFF	TGTGCCAGTAGTTATAGAGGCAATAAGGAAGCTTTCTTT
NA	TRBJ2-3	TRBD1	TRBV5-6	CASSLGGQGGPDTQYF	TGTGCCAGCAGCTTGGGTGGACAGGGGGGCCCAGATACGCAGTATTTT
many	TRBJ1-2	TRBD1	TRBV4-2	CASSQDRGLVEGYTF	TGTGCCAGCAGCCAGGACAGGGGTTTGGTCGAGGGCTACACCTTC
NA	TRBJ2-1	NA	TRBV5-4	CASSLAGQGPRYNEQFF	TGTGCCAGCAGCTTGGCGGGGCAGGGCCCGAGGTACAATGAGCAGTTCTTC
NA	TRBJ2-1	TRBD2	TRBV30	CAWKLEASGGLNEQFF	TGTGCCTGGAAATTGGAGGCCAGCGGGGGCTTAAATGAGCAGTTCTTC
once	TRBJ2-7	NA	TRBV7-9	CASSLSRGSTYEQYF	TGTGCCAGCAGCCTCTCCAGGGGCTCAACCTACGAGCAGTACTTC
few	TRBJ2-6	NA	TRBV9	CASSAYRDPGANVLTF	TGTGCCAGCAGCGCCTACCGGGACCCTGGGGCCAACGTCCTGACTTTC
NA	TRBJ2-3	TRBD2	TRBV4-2	CASSRPRTSGGYTDTQYF	TGTGCCAGCAGCCGCCCCCGGACTAGCGGGGGCTACACAGATACGCAGTATTTT
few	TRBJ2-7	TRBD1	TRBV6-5	CASSWFTGGLAEQYF	TGTGCCAGCAGTTGGTTTACAGGGGGACTCGCCGAGCAGTACTTC
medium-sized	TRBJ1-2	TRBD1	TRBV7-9	CASSFRDRADYGYTF	TGTGCCAGCAGCTTCCGGGACAGGGCTGACTATGGCTACACCTTC
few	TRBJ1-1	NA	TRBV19	CASSARTVGEAFF	TGTGCCAGTAGTGCCCGGACAGTTGGAGAAGCTTTCTTT